A single sample is the source of the 2 T cell receptor beta chains below, sequenced in a study of blood T cell repertoires in COVID-19. The protocol was immunoSEQ multiplex PCR, while the TCRdb copy is restricted to in-frame clones and leaves out a portion. The sample carries 100,000 to 150,000 clones, 65% to 85% recorded once. Source material: PBMCs or T cells enriched from blood (not recorded which). These receptors all come from a woman aged 30 to 39 who had recovered from COVID-19.

This chain uses TRBV14 with TRBJ2-5, with unresolved D. Trimming removed 3 bases at V and 5 bases at J, with 10 bases between. The germline V gene encodes CDR1 SGHDN and CDR2 FVKESK. CDR3 length: 13 residues. CDR3 amino acids: CASSHLTVETQYF. The CDR3 coding sequence is TGTGCCAGCAGCCACTTGACTGTTGAGACCCAGTACTTC.

The chain uses TRBV2 and TRBJ2-1; 7 positions match TRBD1. The CDR3 is 15 amino acids. The V gene end was trimmed by 6 bases and the J gene end by 0 bases; junction bases not matched to a gene: 5. Germline V lookup: CDR1 SNHLY, CDR2 FYNNEI. In DNA form, the CDR3 reads TGTGCCAGCAGGCAACAGGGGTCCTCCTACAATGAGCAGTTCTTC. Protein product: CASRQQGSSYNEQFF.